This record looks at one T cell receptor beta chain sequence and its context. Its target is not known. This record belongs to a study of CD8 T cells in Susac syndrome. TCR beta sequences were obtained from blood CD8+ and CD4+ T cells. The multiple sclerosis control group comprised treatment-naive patients with stable or active relapsing-remitting disease. Random hexamers were used to reverse transcribe 0.5 to 1 ug of RNA. Multiplex PCR with immunoSEQ amplified the TCR beta CDR3 across 54 Vbeta and 13 Jbeta. TCRdb reprocessed the immunoSEQ multiplex PCR reads with MiXCR, giving one entry per CDR3 protein. Altogether around 130,000 distinct CDR3 sequences are present, roughly 95% being singletons, with the ten largest covering 0.095% to 0.14%. Notes on the study in general: Only a relatively small number of individuals were included in the TCR sequencing and HLA analysis.

The sequenced sample consisted of CD4+ T cells from PBMCs. This clonotype was sampled from a human donor with multiple sclerosis.

CDR3 sequence (DNA): TGTGCCAGTAGTCTTCCGGGACAGGGGGCCGGGGAGCTGTTTTTT. This encodes CASSLPGQGAGELFF. This chain links TRBV19 with TRBJ2-2; 11 positions match TRBD1. CDR1 is LNHDA and CDR2 is SQIVND in the germline V gene (reference sequence). V shed 5 bases and J 6 bases; nucleotides not matched to a gene: 5. The CDR3 has 15 amino acids.